This T cell receptor (beta chain) was observed in a study of Ad26.COV2.S vaccination and SARS-CoV-2 variants. On this clone: Its cognate antigen is unknown.

CDR3 length equals 16 residues. The germline V gene encodes CDR1 DFQATT and CDR2 SNEGSKA (reference sequence). The V segment lost 3 bases and the J segment 6 bases; nucleotides outside the gene matches: 11. Study-level findings and limits: TCR breadth and depth estimates may have understated total T cell responses.

Libraries were prepared by immunoSEQ multiplex PCR; TCRdb keeps only in-frame clonotypes and omits some of them. The sample holds some 460,000 clones; about 89% are singletons and the top ten take more than 1.5%. Described treatment: some 20 received Ad26.COV2.S at low or high dose, single or two shots; about 5 received placebo; per-sample allocation not given. Vaccine and placebo recipients were sampled on day 63 after the first injection. The vaccine delivered Wuhan-strain SARS-CoV-2 spike through an Ad26 vector. The J gene is TRBJ2-3, the V gene TRBV20-1, with 11 positions matching TRBD1. Sequencing used peripheral blood, obtained in a trial of Ad26.COV2.S vaccine versus placebo. This sequence originates from a person aged 18-60 years who received the Ad26.COV2.S COVID-19 vaccine or a placebo. The CDR3 here is CSASRQRGQGVDTQYF. DNA of the CDR3: TGCAGTGCTAGTCGCCAAAGGGGACAGGGGGTTGATACGCAGTATTTT.